One sample yielded the 26 T cell receptor beta chains listed below, sequenced in a study of T cell repertoires in cytomegalovirus infection. From the reads, TCRdb called clonotypes with MiXCR, one entry per CDR3 protein. The repertoire holds around 120,000 distinct CDR3 sequences, roughly 8.2% seen once, with roughly 9.1% in the top ten. Sequenced input: PBMCs. The receptors stem from a human donor in good health (CMV status not recorded). Some clones in this sample may be carry-over from other donors' samples.

This clonotype was found a few times. The V call is TRBV6-1, the J call TRBJ2-7; D uncertain. Per the germline V gene, CDR1 is MNHNS and CDR2 is SASEGT. The CDR3 sequence is 10 residues long. Trimming left V 10 bases short and J 3 bases short, with 7 bases between. Here the CDR3 reads CATFNYEQYF. The CDR3 DNA sequence: TGTGCCACCTTCAACTACGAGCAGTACTTC.

This clonotype has more than one count but fewer than ten. The chain carries TRBV7-9 and TRBJ1-1; D ambiguous. Germline loops: CDR1 SEHNR, CDR2 FQNEAQ (reference sequence). CDR3 length: 11 amino acids. The CDR3 sequence: CVGRTNTEAFF. DNA for the CDR3: TGTGTCGGCAGGACGAACACTGAAGCTTTCTTT.

Many counts were recorded for this clonotype. The chain combines TRBV7-6 with TRBJ2-1, with 13 nucleotides matching TRBD2. The CDR3 is made up of 18 amino acids. V trimming: 5 bases; J trimming: 9 bases; junction bases outside the gene matches: 16. Germline assignment: CDR1 SGHVS and CDR2 FNYEAQ. CDR3 sequence: CASSKNPTTSGGEVEQFF. CDR3 nucleotide sequence: TGTGCCAGCAGCAAAAACCCCACTACTAGCGGGGGGGAGGTTGAGCAGTTCTTC.

In its sample, this clonotype was seen a few times. This chain connects TRBV5-1 to TRBJ1-1; D possibly corresponds to TRBD1 (6 bases). The CDR3 totals 13 residues. Deletions cut 3 bases from V and 8 bases from J, with 14 bases between. Germline loops: CDR1 SGHRS, CDR2 YFSETQ. CDR3 bases: TGCGCCAGCAGCTATTCACAGGGTGCCGAAGCTTTCTTT. It encodes CASSYSQGAEAFF.

This clonotype was recorded a few times. The V gene is TRBV28, the J gene TRBJ2-3; D could derive from TRBD1 or TRBD2 (5 bases each). This CDR3 comprises 14 residues. V shed 7 bases and J shed 6 bases, with 17 bases lying between them. Germline CDR1 MDHEN, CDR2 SYDVKM. The CDR3 DNA reads TGTGCCAGCACCCTGGGGGACCTCACCGATACGCAGTATTTT. Its translation is CASTLGDLTDTQYF.

Comments on this clonotype: This may be a read error, as it is one base from a much larger clone. The J gene is TRBJ2-7, the V gene TRBV20-1, with 8 bases fitting TRBD1. The CDR3 is 15 amino acids. Per germline, CDR1 DFQATT and CDR2 SNEGSKA (reference sequence). V dropped 1 base and J dropped 6; count of bases not matched to a gene: 11. This chain's CDR3 is CSARALRDRKFEQYF. The DNA of the CDR3 is TGCAGTGCTAGAGCCCTCCGGGACAGGAAGTTCGAGCAGTACTTC.

The sample holds many counts of this clonotype. CDR3 DNA: TGTGCCAGCAGTTCCCCTCGCCGGGACCCAGTTCCCGAGACCCAGTACTTC. The encoded protein is CASSSPRRDPVPETQYF. The chain employs TRBV28 and TRBJ2-5, with D tentatively TRBD1 or TRBD2 (5 bases each). The CDR3 length is 17 residues. Germline-derived CDR1 and CDR2 are MDHEN and SYDVKM. V was shortened by 4 bases and J by 5 bases, with 23 bases between the two germline ends.

This clonotype showed up many times. The CDR3 DNA reads TGTGCCAGCAGTTTATCGAGGCAGCCCCAGCATTTT. Translated, it gives CASSLSRQPQHF. This chain joins TRBV28 and TRBJ1-5; D gene uncertain. V was clipped by 1 base and J by 7 bases, with 5 bases between them. The germline V gene encodes CDR1 MDHEN and CDR2 SYDVKM. The CDR3 consists of 12 residues.

This clonotype has ten or more counts. The chain uses TRBV7-2 and TRBJ2-1; 11 bases are shared with TRBD1. The ends lost 3 bases at V and 7 bases at J; junction bases unmatched: 14. The CDR3 extends over 18 amino acids. Germline CDR1 is SGHTA and CDR2 is FQGNSA. CDR3 nucleotide sequence: TGTGCCAGCAGCTTCCGATCACCCGGGACAGGGGGGAGAAATGAGCAGTTCTTC. It is translated as CASSFRSPGTGGRNEQFF.

The V and J genes are TRBV5-1 and TRBJ2-3; 14 bases agree with TRBD2. CDR3 length: 18 amino acids. CDR1 is SGHRS, CDR2 YFSETQ, per germline. The ends lost 1 base at V and 3 bases at J; junction bases unmatched: 7. In DNA, the CDR3 is TGCGCCAGCAGCTTGCCGAAGACTAGCGGGGGGGAGACAGATACGCAGTATTTT. It translates to CASSLPKTSGGETDTQYF.

This clonotype was picked up many times. This chain joins TRBV7-3 and TRBJ1-1; possibly TRBD1 for D (6 bases). The CDR3 runs to 14 residues. The germline V gene encodes CDR1 SGHTA and CDR2 FQGTGA. V dropped 2 bases and J dropped 3 bases, with 10 bases sitting between them. The CDR3 sequence: CASSLGGPYTEAFF. Written as DNA, the CDR3 is TGTGCCAGCAGCTTAGGGGGGCCATACACTGAAGCTTTCTTT.

There are many counts of this clonotype. The DNA for the CDR3 is TGCAGTGCTATCCGGGGGCAGTGGGAGCAGTACTTC. It specifies CSAIRGQWEQYF. The chain carries TRBV20-1 and TRBJ2-7; TRBD1 or TRBD2 may be the D gene (6 bases each). Germline CDR1 DFQATT, CDR2 SNEGSKA (reference sequence). V was cut by 4 bases and J by 7 bases, with 14 bases left in between. The CDR3 spans 12 residues.

This clonotype was seen many times. The chain links TRBV15 to TRBJ2-3; the match to TRBD1 covers 7 bases. The J segment lost 2 bases and the V segment lost 3 bases, leaving 8 bases of the junction unmatched. Germline V CDR1 and CDR2: LNHNV, YYDKDF (reference sequence). This CDR3 spans 16 amino acids. The CDR3 DNA is TGTGCCACCAGCAGCGACAGGGATCCGATCACAGATACGCAGTATTTT. Its protein product is CATSSDRDPITDTQYF.

The CDR3 region has the DNA TGCAGTGCCTCGGGGCAGGGGGACACTGAAGCTTTCTTT. Translation: CSASGQGDTEAFF. The rearrangement uses TRBV20-1 and TRBJ1-1, with 7 bases aligning to TRBD1. Germline V lookup: CDR1 DFQATT, CDR2 SNEGSKA (reference sequence). The CDR3 consists of 13 residues. The J segment lost 3 bases and the V segment lost 6 bases, leaving 7 bases of the junction unmatched.

This clonotype was detected many times. The chain recombines TRBV6-5 with TRBJ2-3, with D perhaps matching TRBD1 or TRBD2 (6 bases each). Germline V gene sequence: CDR1 MNHEY, CDR2 SVGAGI. This CDR3 region has 17 residues. V lost 0 bases to trimming and J lost 3 bases, with 16 bases between them. The CDR3 reads CASSYSSWGAGTDTQYF. For the CDR3, the DNA is TGTGCCAGCAGTTACTCGAGTTGGGGGGCCGGGACAGATACGCAGTATTTT.

Only a few counts were recorded for this clonotype. The rearrangement uses TRBV18 and TRBJ2-3; no reliable D call. Trimming removed 2 bases from V and 4 bases from J, with 10 bases in between. Germline CDR1 KGHSH, CDR2 LQKENI. This CDR3 comprises 14 residues. Written as DNA, the CDR3 is TGTGCCAGCTCACCAGGGTCAGCTGCAGATACGCAGTATTTT. Protein product: CASSPGSAADTQYF.

This clonotype was found many times. The V gene is TRBV28, the J gene TRBJ2-5; D is perhaps TRBD1 (5 bases). In germline, CDR1 is MDHEN, CDR2 SYDVKM. This CDR3 contains 14 residues. Trimming stripped 2 bases from V and 1 base from J, with 8 bases between. CDR3 region: CASSLPGFQETQYF. The CDR3 nucleotides read TGTGCCAGCAGTTTACCAGGGTTCCAAGAGACCCAGTACTTC.

The table lists this clonotype with many counts. This chain joins TRBV7-8 and TRBJ1-2; 10 bases match TRBD1. Germline CDR1 reads SGHVS; CDR2 reads FQNEAQ. The V gene end was trimmed by 1 base and the J gene end by 5 bases; junction bases not matched to a gene: 7. This CDR3 has 16 amino acids. The CDR3 here is CASSLVGTGVGYGYTF. The DNA of the CDR3 is TGTGCCAGCAGCTTAGTTGGGACAGGGGTAGGATATGGCTACACCTTC.

This sequence joins TRBV28 and TRBJ1-1; D is unresolved. CDR1 is MDHEN, CDR2 SYDVKM, per germline. CDR3 length equals 15 residues. V lost 4 bases and J lost 2, with 14 bases in between. CDR3 in amino acids: CASSSDYGINTEAFF. CDR3 DNA sequence: TGTGCCAGCAGTTCCGATTATGGAATCAACACTGAAGCTTTCTTT.

This clonotype has ten or more counts. The genes are TRBV6-2 or TRBV6-3 and TRBJ2-2; D not resolved. V lost 7 bases to trimming and J lost 4 bases, with 13 bases between them. The germline gives CDR1 MNHEY, CDR2 SVGEGT. CDR3 length: 14 amino acids. The CDR3 region is CASKNEVATGELFF. CDR3 in DNA: TGTGCCAGCAAGAATGAGGTAGCCACCGGGGAGCTGTTTTTT.

This rearrangement joins TRBV20-1 to TRBJ2-7; TRBD1 is a possible D gene (6 bases). This CDR3 contains 12 residues. Trimming pared 4 bases from V and 5 bases from J, leaving 12 bases between. The germline gives CDR1 DFQATT, CDR2 SNEGSKA (reference sequence). The CDR3 region has the DNA TGCAGTGCTAATCAGGACAGAAACGAGCAGTACTTC. This translates into CSANQDRNEQYF.

In its sample, this clonotype was seen many times. CDR3 sequence (DNA): TGTGCCAGCAGCCAAGTTAAGGTGAGCGACGGGAACACTGAAGCTTTCTTT. It translates to CASSQVKVSDGNTEAFF. The chain uses TRBV14 and TRBJ1-1; D call uncertain. This CDR3 contains 17 residues. The germline V gene has CDR1 SGHDN and CDR2 FVKESK. Trimming removed 1 base at V and 1 base at J, with 16 bases between. The entire variable domain, with the rest obtained from reference TRBV14 and TRBJ1-1, is as follows: EAGVTQFPSHSVIEKGQTVTLRCDPISGHDNLYWYRRVMGKEIKFLLHFVKESKQDESGMPNNRFLAERTGGTYSTLKVQPAELEDSGVYFCASSQVKVSDGNTEAFFGQGTRLTVV.

This clonotype was counted many times. The chain recombines TRBV19 with TRBJ1-5, with a tentative D call TRBD1 (5 bases). The CDR3 covers 17 residues. CDR1 LNHDA and CDR2 SQIVND come from the germline V gene (reference sequence). V was shortened by 0 bases and J by 2 bases, with 14 bases between the two germline ends. The DNA for the CDR3 is TGTGCCAGTAGTATAGAGGGGGGTCGCCAGGGCAATCAGCCCCAGCATTTT. Translation: CASSIEGGRQGNQPQHF.

This clonotype occurred a few times. The genes are TRBV20-1 and TRBJ2-7, with 12 nucleotides matching TRBD2. The CDR3 consists of 13 residues. The germline CDR1 and CDR2 sequences are DFQATT and SNEGSKA (reference sequence). V was pared by 5 bases and J by 1 base, with 0 bases of the junction left unmatched. CDR3: CSALAGGSYEQYF. The CDR3 DNA follows: TGCAGTGCTCTAGCGGGGGGGTCCTACGAGCAGTACTTC.

This clonotype was recorded many times. CDR3: CASSLGGNRGSYEQYF. In DNA, the CDR3 is TGTGCCAGCAGCTTAGGAGGGAATCGGGGTTCCTACGAGCAGTACTTC. The rearrangement links TRBV7-2 to TRBJ2-7, with a possible D match to TRBD2 (5 bases). V was pared by 1 base and J by 1 base, with 14 bases between. The CDR3 is made up of 16 amino acids. The germline gives CDR1 SGHTA, CDR2 FQGNSA.

J is TRBJ2-7 and V is TRBV6-6, with D tentatively TRBD2 (6 bases). Per germline, CDR1 MNHNY and CDR2 SVGAGI (reference sequence). The V end lost 5 bases, the J end lost 13 bases, and 21 bases lay between the germline ends. The CDR3 totals 13 residues. This CDR3 reads CASSNPPPAEGYF. CDR3 sequence (DNA): TGTGCCAGCAGTAACCCGCCGCCGGCGGAGGGATACTTC.